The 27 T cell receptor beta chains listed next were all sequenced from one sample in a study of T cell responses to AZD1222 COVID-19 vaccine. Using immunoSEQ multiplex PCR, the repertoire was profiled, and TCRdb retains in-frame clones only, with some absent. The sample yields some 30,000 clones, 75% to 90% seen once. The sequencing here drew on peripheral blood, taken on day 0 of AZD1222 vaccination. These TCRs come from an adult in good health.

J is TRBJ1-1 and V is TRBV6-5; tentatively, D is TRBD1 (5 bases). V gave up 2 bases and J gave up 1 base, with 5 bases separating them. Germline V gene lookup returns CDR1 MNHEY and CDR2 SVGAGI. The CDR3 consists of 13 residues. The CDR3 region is CASSYGQNTEAFF. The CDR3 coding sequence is TGTGCCAGCAGTTACGGACAGAACACTGAAGCTTTCTTT.

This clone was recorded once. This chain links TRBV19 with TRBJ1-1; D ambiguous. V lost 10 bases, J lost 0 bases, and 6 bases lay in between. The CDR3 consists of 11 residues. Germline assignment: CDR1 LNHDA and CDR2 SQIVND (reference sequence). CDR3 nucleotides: TGTGCCACGGGTATGAACACTGAAGCTTTCTTT. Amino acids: CATGMNTEAFF.

The CDR3 DNA sequence: TGTGCCAGCAGCGAGAATGCACAGGGGGCAGGCAATCAGCCCCAGCATTTT. It yields the protein CASSENAQGAGNQPQHF. The chain joins TRBV7-9 to TRBJ1-5; 9 nucleotides line up with TRBD1. With 5 bases clipped from V and 2 bases from J, the junction kept 10 bases outside the gene matches. The CDR3 loop spans 17 amino acids. Germline V lookup: CDR1 SEHNR, CDR2 FQNEAQ (reference sequence).

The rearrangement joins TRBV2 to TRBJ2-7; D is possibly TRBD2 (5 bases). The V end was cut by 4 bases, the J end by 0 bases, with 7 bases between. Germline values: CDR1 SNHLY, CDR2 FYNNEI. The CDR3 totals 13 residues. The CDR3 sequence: CASSVGSSYEQYF. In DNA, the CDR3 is TGTGCCAGCAGTGTAGGGAGCTCCTACGAGCAGTACTTC. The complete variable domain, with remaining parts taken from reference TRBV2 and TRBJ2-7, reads EPEVTQTPSHQVTQMGQEVILRCVPISNHLYFYWYRQILGQKVEFLVSFYNNEISEKSEIFDDQFSVERPDGSNFTLKIRSTKLEDSAMYFCASSVGSSYEQYFGPGTRLTVT.

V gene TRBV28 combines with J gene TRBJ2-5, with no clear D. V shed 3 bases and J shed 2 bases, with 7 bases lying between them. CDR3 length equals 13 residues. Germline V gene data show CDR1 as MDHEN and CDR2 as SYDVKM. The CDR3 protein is CASSFGLQETQYF. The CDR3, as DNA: TGTGCCAGCAGTTTTGGGCTACAAGAGACCCAGTACTTC.

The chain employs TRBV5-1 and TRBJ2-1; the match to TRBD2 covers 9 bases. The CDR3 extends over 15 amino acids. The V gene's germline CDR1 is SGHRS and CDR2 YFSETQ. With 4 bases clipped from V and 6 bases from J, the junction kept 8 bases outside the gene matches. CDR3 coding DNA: TGCGCCAGCAGCACTTGGGGTAGCGGGAGCAATGAGCAGTTCTTC. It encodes CASSTWGSGSNEQFF.

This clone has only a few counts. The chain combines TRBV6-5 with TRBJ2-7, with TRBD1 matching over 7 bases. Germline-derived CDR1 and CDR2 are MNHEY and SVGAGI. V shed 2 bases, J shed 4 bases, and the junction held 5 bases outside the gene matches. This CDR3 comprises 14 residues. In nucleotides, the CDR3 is TGTGCCAGCAGTTACGATGCAGGGGGATACGAGCAGTACTTC. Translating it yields CASSYDAGGYEQYF.

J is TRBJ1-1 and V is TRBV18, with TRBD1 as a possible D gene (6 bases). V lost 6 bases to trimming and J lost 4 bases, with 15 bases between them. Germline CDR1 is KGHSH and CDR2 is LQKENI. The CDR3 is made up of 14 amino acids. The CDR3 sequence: CASSDSIRGTEAFF. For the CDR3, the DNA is TGTGCCAGCTCGGACAGCATCCGGGGCACTGAAGCTTTCTTT. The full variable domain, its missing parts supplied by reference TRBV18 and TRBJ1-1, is NAGVMQNPRHLVRRRGQEARLRCSPMKGHSHVYWYRQLPEEGLKFMVYLQKENIIDESGMPKERFSAEFPKEGPSILRIQQVVRGDSAAYFCASSDSIRGTEAFFGQGTRLTVV.

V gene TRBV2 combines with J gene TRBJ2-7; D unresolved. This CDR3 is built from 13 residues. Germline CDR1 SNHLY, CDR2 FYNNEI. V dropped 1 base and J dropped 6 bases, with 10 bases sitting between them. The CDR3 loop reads CASSEGGSGEQYF. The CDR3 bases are TGTGCCAGCAGTGAAGGGGGATCAGGCGAGCAGTACTTC.

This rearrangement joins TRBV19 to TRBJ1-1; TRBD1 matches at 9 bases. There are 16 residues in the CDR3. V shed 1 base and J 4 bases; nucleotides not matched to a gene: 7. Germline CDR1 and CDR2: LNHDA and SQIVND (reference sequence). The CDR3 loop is CASSIVTGGATTEAFF. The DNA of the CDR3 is TGTGCCAGTAGTATAGTGACAGGGGGGGCGACCACTGAAGCTTTCTTT.

CDR3 in DNA: TGTGCCAGCAGTTTACCCCAGGGGAGCGGGAGTATCGATGAGCAGTTCTTC. Translating gives CASSLPQGSGSIDEQFF. The chain employs TRBV28 and TRBJ2-1; 8 positions match TRBD2. After removal of 2 bases from V and 8 bases from J, the junction contained 14 bases not matched to a gene. The CDR3 has 17 amino acids. Germline-derived CDR1 and CDR2 are MDHEN and SYDVKM. Full variable domain (missing parts from reference TRBV28 and TRBJ2-1): DVKVTQSSRYLVKRTGEKVFLECVQDMDHENMFWYRQDPGLGLRLIYFSYDVKMKEKGDIPEGYSVSREKKERFSLILESASTNQTSMYLCASSLPQGSGSIDEQFFGPGTRLTVL.

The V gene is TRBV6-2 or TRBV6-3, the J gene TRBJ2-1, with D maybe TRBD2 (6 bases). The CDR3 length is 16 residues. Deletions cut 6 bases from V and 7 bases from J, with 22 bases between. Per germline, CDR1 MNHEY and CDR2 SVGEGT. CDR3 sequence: CASSPRTTGDWNEQFF. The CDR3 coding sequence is TGTGCCAGCAGCCCCAGGACTACCGGAGATTGGAATGAGCAGTTCTTC.

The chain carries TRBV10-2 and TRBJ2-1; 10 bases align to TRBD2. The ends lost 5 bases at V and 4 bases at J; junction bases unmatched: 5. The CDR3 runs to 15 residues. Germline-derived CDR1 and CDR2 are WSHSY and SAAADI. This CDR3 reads CASSPTSGFYNEQFF. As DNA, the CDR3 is TGCGCCAGCAGTCCGACTAGCGGGTTTTACAATGAGCAGTTCTTC.

The CDR3: CASSPGLVLAGVGNEQFF. DNA for the CDR3: TGTGCCAGCTCACCAGGGCTGGTTCTAGCGGGAGTAGGTAATGAGCAGTTCTTC. The chain links TRBV18 to TRBJ2-1; TRBD2 agrees at 10 bases. J gave up 7 bases and V 2 bases, and 14 bases lay outside the gene matches. The germline CDR1 and CDR2 sequences are KGHSH and LQKENI. The CDR3 contains 18 residues. The whole variable domain, remainder taken from reference TRBV18 and TRBJ2-1, is NAGVMQNPRHLVRRRGQEARLRCSPMKGHSHVYWYRQLPEEGLKFMVYLQKENIIDESGMPKERFSAEFPKEGPSILRIQQVVRGDSAAYFCASSPGLVLAGVGNEQFFGPGTRLTVL.

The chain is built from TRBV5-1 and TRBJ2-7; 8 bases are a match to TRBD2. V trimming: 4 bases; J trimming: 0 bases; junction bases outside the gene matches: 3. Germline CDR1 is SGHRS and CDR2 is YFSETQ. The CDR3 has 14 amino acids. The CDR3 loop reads CASSGGTSSYEQYF. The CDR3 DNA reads TGCGCCAGCAGCGGCGGGACTAGCTCCTACGAGCAGTACTTC.

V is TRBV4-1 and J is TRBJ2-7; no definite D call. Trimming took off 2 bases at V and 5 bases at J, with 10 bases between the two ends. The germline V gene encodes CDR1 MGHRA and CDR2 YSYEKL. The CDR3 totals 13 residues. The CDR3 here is CASSQREWNEQYF. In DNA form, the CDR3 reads TGCGCCAGCAGCCAAAGGGAATGGAACGAGCAGTACTTC.

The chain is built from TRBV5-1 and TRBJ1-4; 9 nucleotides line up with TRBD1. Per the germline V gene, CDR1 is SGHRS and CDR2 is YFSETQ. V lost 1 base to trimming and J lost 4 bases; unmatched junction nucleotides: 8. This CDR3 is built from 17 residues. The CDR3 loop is CASSLSTGQGNNEKLFF. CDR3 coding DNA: TGCGCCAGCAGCTTGTCGACTGGACAGGGGAATAATGAAAAACTGTTTTTT.

Here the CDR3 DNA reads TGTGCCAGCAGTCGGCGACAGGGCGTCTATGGCTACACCTTC. This sequence encodes CASSRRQGVYGYTF. The rearrangement joins TRBV6-5 to TRBJ1-2; TRBD1 matches 7 bases. CDR3 size: 14 residues. Per the germline V gene, CDR1 is MNHEY and CDR2 is SVGAGI. With V trimmed by 5 bases and J by 4 bases, 7 bases remained unmatched.

The CDR3 is CASSPQGANVLTF. The CDR3 region has the DNA TGTGCCAGCAGCCCTCAGGGGGCCAACGTCCTGACTTTC. The J gene is TRBJ2-6, the V gene TRBV7-3; the D is unclear. The V end was cut by 5 bases, the J end by 4 bases, with 6 bases between. Per the germline V gene, CDR1 is SGHTA and CDR2 is FQGTGA. This CDR3 contains 13 residues.

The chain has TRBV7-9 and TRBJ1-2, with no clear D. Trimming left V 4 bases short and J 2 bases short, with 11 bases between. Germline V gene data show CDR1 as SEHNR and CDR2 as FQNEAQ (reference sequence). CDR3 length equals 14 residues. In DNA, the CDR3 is TGTGCCAGCAGCTCGGACGGATCGAACTATGGCTACACCTTC. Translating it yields CASSSDGSNYGYTF. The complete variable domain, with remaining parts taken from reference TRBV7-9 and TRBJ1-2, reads DTGVSQNPRHKITKRGQNVTFRCDPISEHNRLYWYRQTLGQGPEFLTYFQNEAQLEKSRLLSDRFSAERPKGSFSTLEIQRTEQGDSAMYLCASSSDGSNYGYTFGSGTRLTVV.

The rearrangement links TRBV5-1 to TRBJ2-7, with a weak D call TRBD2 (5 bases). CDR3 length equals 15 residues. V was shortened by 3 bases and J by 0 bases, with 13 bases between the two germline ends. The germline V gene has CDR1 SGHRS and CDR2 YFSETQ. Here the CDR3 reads CASSWGAPTSYEQYF. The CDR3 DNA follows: TGCGCCAGCAGCTGGGGAGCGCCGACCTCCTACGAGCAGTACTTC.

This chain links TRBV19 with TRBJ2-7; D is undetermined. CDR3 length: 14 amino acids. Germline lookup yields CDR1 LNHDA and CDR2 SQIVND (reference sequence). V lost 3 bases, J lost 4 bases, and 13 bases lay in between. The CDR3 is CASSIRSGHYEQYF. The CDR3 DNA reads TGTGCCAGTAGTATCCGCTCTGGGCATTACGAGCAGTACTTC. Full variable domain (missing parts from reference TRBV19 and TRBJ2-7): DGGITQSPKYLFRKEGQNVTLSCEQNLNHDAMYWYRQDPGQGLRLIYYSQIVNDFQKGDIAEGYSVSREKKESFPLTVTSAQKNPTAFYLCASSIRSGHYEQYFGPGTRLTVT.

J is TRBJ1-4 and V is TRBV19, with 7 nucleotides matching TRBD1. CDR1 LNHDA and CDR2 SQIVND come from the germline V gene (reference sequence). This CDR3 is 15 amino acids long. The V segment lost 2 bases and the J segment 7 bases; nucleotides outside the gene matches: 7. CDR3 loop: CASSISRDRLEKLFF. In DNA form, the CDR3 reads TGTGCCAGTAGTATATCCCGGGACAGACTTGAAAAACTGTTTTTT.

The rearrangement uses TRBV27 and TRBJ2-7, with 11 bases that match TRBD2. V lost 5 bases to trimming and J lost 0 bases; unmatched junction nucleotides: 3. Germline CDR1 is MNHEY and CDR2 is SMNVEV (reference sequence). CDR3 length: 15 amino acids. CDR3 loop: CASSTGTSGSYEQYF. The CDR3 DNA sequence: TGTGCCAGCAGTACTGGGACTAGCGGCTCCTACGAGCAGTACTTC.

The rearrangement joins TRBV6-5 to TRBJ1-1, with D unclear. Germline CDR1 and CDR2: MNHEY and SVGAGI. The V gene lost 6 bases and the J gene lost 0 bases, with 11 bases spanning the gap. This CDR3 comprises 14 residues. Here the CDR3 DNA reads TGTGCCAGCAGACAGCTCTTCATGAACACTGAAGCTTTCTTT. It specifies CASRQLFMNTEAFF.

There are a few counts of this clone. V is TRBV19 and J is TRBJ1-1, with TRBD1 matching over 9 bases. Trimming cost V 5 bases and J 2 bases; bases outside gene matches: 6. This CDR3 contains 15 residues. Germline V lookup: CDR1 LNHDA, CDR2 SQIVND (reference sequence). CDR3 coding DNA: TGTGCCAGTAGTGTTCCGGGACAGGGTAACACTGAAGCTTTCTTT. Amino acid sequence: CASSVPGQGNTEAFF.

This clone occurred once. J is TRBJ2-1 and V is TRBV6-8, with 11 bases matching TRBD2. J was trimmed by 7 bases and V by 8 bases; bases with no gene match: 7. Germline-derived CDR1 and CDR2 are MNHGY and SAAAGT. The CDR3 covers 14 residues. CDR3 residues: CASPQLAGENEQFF. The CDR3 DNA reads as TGTGCCAGCCCCCAACTAGCGGGAGAGAATGAGCAGTTCTTC.